A single sample is the source of the 7 T cell receptor beta chains below, sequenced in a study of T cells in Graves' hyperthyroidism and ophthalmopathy. TCR beta CDR3 sequences were amplified from RNA transcripts. Researchers ran a first-round RT-PCR on the TCR CDR3 using the HTBI primer set. MiXCR, run by TCRdb on the multiplex PCR reads, gives a single entry per CDR3 protein. The table includes approximately 480,000 distinct CDR3 sequences, more than 20% detected once. Sequencing was carried out using blood. The source of these receptors is a man aged 18 to 29 with Graves' hyperthyroidism.

This clonotype came up a few times. Since a much larger clone is just one base distant, this may be a read error. The chain links TRBV7-9 to TRBJ2-5; no clear D gene. Germline V gives CDR1 SEHNR, CDR2 FQNEAQ (reference sequence). There are 14 residues in the CDR3. Trimming removed 5 bases at V and 5 bases at J, with 15 bases between. The CDR3 region has the DNA TGTGCCAGCAGCCTTATAGGGTCCCTGGAGACCCAGTACTTC. Its protein product is CASSLIGSLETQYF.

This clonotype has only a few counts. The J gene is TRBJ1-6, the V gene TRBV4-1, with 9 bases lining up with TRBD1. The CDR3 sequence is 16 residues long. J lost 10 bases, V lost 0 bases, and 7 bases had no gene match. Per the germline V gene, CDR1 is MGHRA and CDR2 is YSYEKL. The CDR3 DNA follows: TGCGCCAGCAGCCAAGATTGGACAGGGGAAGGGTCACCCCTCCACTTT. Protein product: CASSQDWTGEGSPLHF.

This clonotype was recorded at least ten times. This chain uses TRBV19 with TRBJ1-2; D unclear. Per the germline V gene, CDR1 is LNHDA and CDR2 is SQIVND (reference sequence). The CDR3 totals 11 residues. The ends were cut back, 7 bases at V and 8 bases at J, with 11 bases in the middle. The CDR3 protein is CASTMGSGYTF. In DNA form, the CDR3 reads TGTGCCAGTACCATGGGATCCGGCTACACCTTC.

Ten or more counts support this clonotype. The chain couples TRBV28 to TRBJ2-7, with D unclear. This CDR3 has 12 residues. V was pared by 5 bases and J by 7 bases, with 12 bases between. Germline V gene data show CDR1 as MDHEN and CDR2 as SYDVKM. The CDR3 DNA reads as TGTGCCAGCAGTCCACTGGTAGGGGAGCAGTACTTC. Protein product: CASSPLVGEQYF. Using reference TRBV28 and TRBJ2-7 for the parts outside the CDR3, the full variable domain is DVKVTQSSRYLVKRTGEKVFLECVQDMDHENMFWYRQDPGLGLRLIYFSYDVKMKEKGDIPEGYSVSREKKERFSLILESASTNQTSMYLCASSPLVGEQYFGPGTRLTVT.

This clonotype was seen ten or more times. One junction end does not reproduce the germline sequence, and a read error may be involved. The chain has TRBV6-5 and TRBJ1-1; D uncertain. The CDR3 consists of 13 residues. Germline V lookup: CDR1 MNHEY, CDR2 SVGAGI. This CDR3 is CASSYSENTEAFF. In DNA, the CDR3 is TGTGCCAGCAGCTACTCAGAGAACACTGAAGCTTTCTTT.

This clonotype came up a few times. V and J are TRBV2 and TRBJ1-5; tentatively, D is TRBD1 (6 bases). The CDR3 sequence is 15 residues long. CDR1 and CDR2 from the germline V gene are SNHLY and FYNNEI. The V gene lost 1 base and the J gene lost 6 bases, with 13 bases spanning the gap. CDR3 amino acids: CASSEDQGLGQPQHF. In DNA, the CDR3 is TGTGCCAGCAGTGAAGATCAGGGGCTGGGTCAGCCCCAGCATTTT.

This chain links TRBV20-1 with TRBJ1-1, with D perhaps TRBD1 (5 bases). CDR3 length equals 15 residues. The germline V gene encodes CDR1 DFQATT and CDR2 SNEGSKA (reference sequence). Trimming left V 2 bases short and J 6 bases short, with 19 bases between. The CDR3 is CSARSRQAGGSEAFF. CDR3 nucleotide sequence: TGCAGTGCTAGATCCCGGCAGGCGGGGGGATCTGAAGCTTTCTTT.